Given below is one T cell receptor beta chain in context. What it binds is not known. These data come from a study of T-cell memory formation after mild COVID-19. On the study more broadly: TCR clusters mostly belonged to single donors. Study outcomes and limitations: Contracting CD8+ clones were enriched in EMRA, CD4+ mainly in CM and EM. Detection of some responders pre-infection suggested pre-existing cross-reactive memory T cells participated.

MiXCR was run by TCRdb on the 5' RACE reads, yielding one entry per CDR3 protein. The sample carries fewer than 450,000 distinct CDR3 sequences, 20% to 25% recorded once. This CDR3 is 14 amino acids long. V gave up 3 bases and J gave up 4 bases, with 12 bases separating them. Per germline, CDR1 SGHRS and CDR2 YFSETQ. The sample comprised PBMCs or a T cell subset sorted from them (not recorded which). The receptor was isolated from an adult woman who had mild COVID-19 (a few samples of this study predate the infection). Cell type and time point are not known. This sequence joins TRBV5-1 and TRBJ2-3, with a tentative D call TRBD1 (5 bases). The chain's CDR3 is CASSSLTAPDTQYF. The CDR3 DNA sequence: TGCGCCAGCAGCTCTTTGACAGCCCCAGATACGCAGTATTTT.